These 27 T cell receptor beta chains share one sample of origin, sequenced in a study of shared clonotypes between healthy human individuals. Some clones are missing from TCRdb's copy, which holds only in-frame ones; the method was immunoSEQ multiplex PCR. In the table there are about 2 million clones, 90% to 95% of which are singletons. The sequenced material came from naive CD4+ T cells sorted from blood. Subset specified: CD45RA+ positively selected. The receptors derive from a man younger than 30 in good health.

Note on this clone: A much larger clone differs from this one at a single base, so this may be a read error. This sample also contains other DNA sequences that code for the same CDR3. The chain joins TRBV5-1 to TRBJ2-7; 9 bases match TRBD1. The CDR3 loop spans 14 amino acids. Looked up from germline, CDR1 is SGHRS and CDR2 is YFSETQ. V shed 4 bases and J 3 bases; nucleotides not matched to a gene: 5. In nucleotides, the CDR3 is TGCGCCAGCAGCCCCCCGGGACAGGGCTACGAGCAGTACTTC. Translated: CASSPPGQGYEQYF.

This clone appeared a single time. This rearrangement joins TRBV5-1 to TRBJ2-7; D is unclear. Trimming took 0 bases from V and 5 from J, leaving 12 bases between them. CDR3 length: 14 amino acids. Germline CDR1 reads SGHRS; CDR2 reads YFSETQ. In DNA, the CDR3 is TGCGCCAGCAGCTTGGGTGGCAGATCACACGAGCAGTACTTC. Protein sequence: CASSLGGRSHEQYF. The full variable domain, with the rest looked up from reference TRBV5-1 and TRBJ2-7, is KAGVTQTPRYLIKTRGQQVTLSCSPISGHRSVSWYQQTPGQGLQFLFEYFSETQRNKGNFPGRFSGRQFSNSRSEMNVSTLELGDSALYLCASSLGGRSHEQYFGPGTRLTVT.

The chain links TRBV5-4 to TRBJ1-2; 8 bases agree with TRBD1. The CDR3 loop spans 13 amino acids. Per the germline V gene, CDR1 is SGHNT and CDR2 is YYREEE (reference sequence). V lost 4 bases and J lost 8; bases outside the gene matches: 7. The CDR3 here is CASSAGQGVGYTF. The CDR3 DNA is TGTGCCAGCAGCGCCGGACAGGGAGTCGGCTACACCTTC.

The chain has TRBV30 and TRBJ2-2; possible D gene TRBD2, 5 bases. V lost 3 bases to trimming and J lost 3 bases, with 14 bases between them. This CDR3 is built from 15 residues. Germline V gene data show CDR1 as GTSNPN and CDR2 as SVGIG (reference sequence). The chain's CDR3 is CAWSLPGLYTGELFF. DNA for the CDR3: TGTGCCTGGAGCCTTCCTGGACTTTACACCGGGGAGCTGTTTTTT.

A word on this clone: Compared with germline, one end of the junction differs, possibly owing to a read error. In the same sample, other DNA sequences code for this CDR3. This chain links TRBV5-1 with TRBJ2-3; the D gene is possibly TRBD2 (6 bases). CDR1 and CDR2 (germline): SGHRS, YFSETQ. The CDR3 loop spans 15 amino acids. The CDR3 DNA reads TGCGCCAGTAGCTTAGTCGGGACTAGCACAGATACGCAGTATTTT. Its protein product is CASSLVGTSTDTQYF.

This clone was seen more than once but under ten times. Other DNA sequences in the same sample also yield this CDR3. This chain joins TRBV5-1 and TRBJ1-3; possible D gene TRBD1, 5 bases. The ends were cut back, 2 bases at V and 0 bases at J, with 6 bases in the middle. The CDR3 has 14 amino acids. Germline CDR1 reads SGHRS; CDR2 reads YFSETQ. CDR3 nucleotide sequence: TGCGCCAGCAGCTTCGGGGGCTCTGGAAACACCATATATTTT. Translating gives CASSFGGSGNTIYF.

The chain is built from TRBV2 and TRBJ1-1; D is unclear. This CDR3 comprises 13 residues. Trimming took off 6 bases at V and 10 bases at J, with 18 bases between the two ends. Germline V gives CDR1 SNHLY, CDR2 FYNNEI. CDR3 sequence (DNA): TGTGCCAGCAGCGACTCGACCCCTGAAGGAGCTTTCTTT. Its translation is CASSDSTPEGAFF.

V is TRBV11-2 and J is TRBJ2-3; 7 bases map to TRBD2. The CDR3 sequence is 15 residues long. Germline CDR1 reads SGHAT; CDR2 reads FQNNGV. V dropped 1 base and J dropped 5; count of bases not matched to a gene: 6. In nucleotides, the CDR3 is TGTGCCAGCAGCTTAGCGGGAGGTGGGGGAGATACGCAGTATTTT. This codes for CASSLAGGGGDTQYF.

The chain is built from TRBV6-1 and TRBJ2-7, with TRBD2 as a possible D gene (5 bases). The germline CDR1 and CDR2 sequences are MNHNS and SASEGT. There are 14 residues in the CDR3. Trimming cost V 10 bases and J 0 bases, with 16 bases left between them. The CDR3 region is CAISVDGNSYEQYF. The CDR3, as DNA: TGTGCCATTTCGGTGGACGGGAACTCCTACGAGCAGTACTTC.

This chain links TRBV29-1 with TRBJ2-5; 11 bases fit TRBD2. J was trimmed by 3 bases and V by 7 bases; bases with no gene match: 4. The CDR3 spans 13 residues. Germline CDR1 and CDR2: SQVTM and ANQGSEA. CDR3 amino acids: CSGLTSGEETQYF. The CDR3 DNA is TGCAGCGGGCTGACTAGCGGGGAAGAGACCCAGTACTTC.

Here the CDR3 reads CASSLTTANYGYTF. The CDR3 DNA reads as TGTGCCAGCAGCCTAACGACAGCTAACTATGGCTACACCTTC. This chain joins TRBV9 and TRBJ1-2; weak D call: TRBD1 (5 bases). The CDR3 contains 14 residues. Trimming stripped 4 bases from V and 0 bases from J, with 10 bases between. The germline CDR1 and CDR2 sequences are SGDLS and YYNGEE.

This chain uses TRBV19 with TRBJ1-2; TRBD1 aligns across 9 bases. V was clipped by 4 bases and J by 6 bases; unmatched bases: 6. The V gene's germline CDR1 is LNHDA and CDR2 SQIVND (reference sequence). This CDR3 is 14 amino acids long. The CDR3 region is CASSRQGEEDGYTF. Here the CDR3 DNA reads TGTGCCAGTAGTAGACAGGGGGAAGAGGATGGCTACACCTTC.

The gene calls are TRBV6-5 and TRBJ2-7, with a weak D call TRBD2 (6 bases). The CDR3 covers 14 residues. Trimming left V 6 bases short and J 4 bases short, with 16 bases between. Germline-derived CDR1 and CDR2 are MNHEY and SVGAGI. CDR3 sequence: CASRQRGNRYEQYF. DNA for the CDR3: TGTGCCAGCAGGCAACGGGGGAATAGGTACGAGCAGTACTTC.

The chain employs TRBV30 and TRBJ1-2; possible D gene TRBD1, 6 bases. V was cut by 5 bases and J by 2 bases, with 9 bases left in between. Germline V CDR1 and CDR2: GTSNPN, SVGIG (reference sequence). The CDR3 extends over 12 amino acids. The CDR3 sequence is CAWDRWNYGYTF. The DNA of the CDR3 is TGTGCCTGGGACAGGTGGAACTATGGCTACACCTTC. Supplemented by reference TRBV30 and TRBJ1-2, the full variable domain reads SQTIHQWPATLVQPVGSPLSLECTVEGTSNPNLYWYRQAAGRGLQLLFYSVGIGQISSEVPQNLSASRPQDRQFILSSKKLLLSDSGFYLCAWDRWNYGYTFGSGTRLTVV.

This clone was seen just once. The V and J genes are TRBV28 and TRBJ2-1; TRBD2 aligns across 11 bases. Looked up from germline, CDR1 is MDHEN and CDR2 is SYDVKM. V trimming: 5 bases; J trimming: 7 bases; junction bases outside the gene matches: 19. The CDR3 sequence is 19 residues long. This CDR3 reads CASSAPGTSGSRRGNEQFF. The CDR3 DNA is TGTGCCAGCAGTGCTCCCGGGACTAGCGGATCGAGGAGGGGGAATGAGCAGTTCTTC.

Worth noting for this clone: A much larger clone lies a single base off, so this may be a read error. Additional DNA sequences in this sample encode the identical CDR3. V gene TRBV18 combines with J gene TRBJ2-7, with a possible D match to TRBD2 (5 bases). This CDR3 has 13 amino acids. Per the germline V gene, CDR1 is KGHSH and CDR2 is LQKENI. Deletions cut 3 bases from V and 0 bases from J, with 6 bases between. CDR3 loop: CASSPGSSYEQYF. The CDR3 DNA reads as TGTGCCAGCTCACCGGGGAGCTCCTACGAGCAGTACTTC. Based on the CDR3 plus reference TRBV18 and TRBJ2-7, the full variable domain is NAGVMQNPRHLVRRRGQEARLRCSPMKGHSHVYWYRQLPEEGLKFMVYLQKENIIDESGMPKERFSAEFPKEGPSILRIQQVVRGDSAAYFCASSPGSSYEQYFGPGTRLTVT.

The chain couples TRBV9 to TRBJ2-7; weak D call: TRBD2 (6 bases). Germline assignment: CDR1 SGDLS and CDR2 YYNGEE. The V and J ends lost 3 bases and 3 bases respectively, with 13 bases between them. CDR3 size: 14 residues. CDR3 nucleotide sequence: TGTGCCAGCAGCGCCGGGGACTTTCGCTACGAGCAGTACTTC. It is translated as CASSAGDFRYEQYF.

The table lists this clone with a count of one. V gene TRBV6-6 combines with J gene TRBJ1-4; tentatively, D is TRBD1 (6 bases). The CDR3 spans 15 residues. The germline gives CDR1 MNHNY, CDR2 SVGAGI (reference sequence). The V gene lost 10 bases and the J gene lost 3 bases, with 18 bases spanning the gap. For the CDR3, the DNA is TGTGCCACCGGGGGTAAAAAGGGGGCTAATGAAAAACTGTTTTTT. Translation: CATGGKKGANEKLFF.

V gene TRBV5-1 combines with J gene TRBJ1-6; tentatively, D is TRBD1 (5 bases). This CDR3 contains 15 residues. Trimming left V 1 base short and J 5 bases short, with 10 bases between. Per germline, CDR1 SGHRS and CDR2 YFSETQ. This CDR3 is CASSLRGPNNSPLHF. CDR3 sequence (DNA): TGCGCCAGCAGCTTGCGGGGACCTAATAATTCACCCCTCCACTTT.

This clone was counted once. The CDR3, as DNA: TGTGCCAGCAGCGGAGGGACAGGGGGATCGAACACTGAAGCTTTCTTT. Translation gives CASSGGTGGSNTEAFF. This sequence joins TRBV9 and TRBJ1-1; 11 bases are a match to TRBD1. J was trimmed by 1 base and V by 3 bases; bases with no gene match: 5. The germline gives CDR1 SGDLS, CDR2 YYNGEE. The CDR3 is 16 residues long.

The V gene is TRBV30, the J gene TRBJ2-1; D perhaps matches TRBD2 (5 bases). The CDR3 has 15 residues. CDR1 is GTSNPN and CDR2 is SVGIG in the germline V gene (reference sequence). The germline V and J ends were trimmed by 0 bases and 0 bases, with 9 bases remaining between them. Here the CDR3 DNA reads TGTGCCTGGAGTGTACGAGCGGACTCCTACAATGAGCAGTTCTTC. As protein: CAWSVRADSYNEQFF.

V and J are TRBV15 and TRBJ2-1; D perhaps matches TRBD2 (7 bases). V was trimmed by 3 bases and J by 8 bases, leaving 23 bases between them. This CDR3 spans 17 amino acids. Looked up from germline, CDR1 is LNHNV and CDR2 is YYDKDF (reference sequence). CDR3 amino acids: CATSSVSVGGGGDEQFF. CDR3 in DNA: TGTGCCACCAGCAGTGTGAGCGTAGGGGGGGGTGGCGATGAGCAGTTCTTC.

CDR3 nucleotides: TGTGCCAGCAGCGTAGCGCCCCTGACAGGGGACTATGGCTACACCTTC. Its translation: CASSVAPLTGDYGYTF. This chain joins TRBV9 and TRBJ1-2; 8 bases are shared with TRBD1. CDR1 is SGDLS, CDR2 YYNGEE, per germline. Germline trimming cut 0 bases from V and 3 bases from J; bases unmatched to any gene: 7. The CDR3 is 16 residues long.

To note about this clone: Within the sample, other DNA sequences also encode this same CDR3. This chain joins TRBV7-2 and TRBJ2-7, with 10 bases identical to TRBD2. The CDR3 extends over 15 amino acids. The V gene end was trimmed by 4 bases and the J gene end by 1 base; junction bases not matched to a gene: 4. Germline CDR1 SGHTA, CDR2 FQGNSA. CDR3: CASSSVAGGSYEQYF. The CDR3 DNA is TGTGCCAGCAGCTCCGTAGCGGGAGGTTCCTACGAGCAGTACTTC.

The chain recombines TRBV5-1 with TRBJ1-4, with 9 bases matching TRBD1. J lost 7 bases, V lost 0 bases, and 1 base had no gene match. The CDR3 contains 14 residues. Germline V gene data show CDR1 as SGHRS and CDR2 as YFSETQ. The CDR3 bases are TGCGCCAGCAGCTTGGGGACAGGGGCTGAAAAACTGTTTTTT. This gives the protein CASSLGTGAEKLFF.

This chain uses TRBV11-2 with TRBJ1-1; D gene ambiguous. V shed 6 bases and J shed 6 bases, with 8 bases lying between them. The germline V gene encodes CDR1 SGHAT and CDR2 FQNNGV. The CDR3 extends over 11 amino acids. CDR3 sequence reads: CASRRDAEAFF. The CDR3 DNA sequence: TGTGCCAGCAGGAGGGATGCTGAAGCTTTCTTT.

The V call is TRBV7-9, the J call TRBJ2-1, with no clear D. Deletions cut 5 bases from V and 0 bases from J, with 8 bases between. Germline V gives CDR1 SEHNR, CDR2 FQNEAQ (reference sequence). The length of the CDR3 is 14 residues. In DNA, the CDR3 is TGTGCCAGCAGCATATCCAGCTCCTACAATGAGCAGTTCTTC. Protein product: CASSISSSYNEQFF.